Reported below is one TCR beta chain. What it binds is unknown. The sample comes from a study of CD8+ T cells in alopecia areata. On the study more broadly: Severity among treated patients was scored by the percentage of scalp area affected. Overall study results and limits: Many expanded lesional clones persisted in scalp and blood during tofacitinib.

The treatment: oral pan-JAK inhibitor, 5-10 mg twice daily. Reverse transcription of extracted RNA yielded cDNA, which provided the sequencing template. The assay was immunoSEQ multiplex PCR, and TCRdb's table has in-frame clones only and misses some. In the table there are some 150,000 clones, 70% to 90% of which are singletons. The V gene's germline CDR1 is SQVTM and CDR2 ANQGSEA. The CDR3 is 14 residues long. Trimming took 6 bases from V and 3 from J; bases not matched to a gene: 5. The sequence derives from a human donor with alopecia areata. The sample here was CD8+ T cells sorted from blood, taken at week 4, from a patient treated with tofacitinib. The rearrangement uses TRBV29-1 and TRBJ2-1, with TRBD2 matching 10 bases. CDR3 region: CSVLTSGDYNEQFF. DNA of the CDR3: TGCAGCGTCCTAACTAGCGGGGACTACAATGAGCAGTTCTTC.